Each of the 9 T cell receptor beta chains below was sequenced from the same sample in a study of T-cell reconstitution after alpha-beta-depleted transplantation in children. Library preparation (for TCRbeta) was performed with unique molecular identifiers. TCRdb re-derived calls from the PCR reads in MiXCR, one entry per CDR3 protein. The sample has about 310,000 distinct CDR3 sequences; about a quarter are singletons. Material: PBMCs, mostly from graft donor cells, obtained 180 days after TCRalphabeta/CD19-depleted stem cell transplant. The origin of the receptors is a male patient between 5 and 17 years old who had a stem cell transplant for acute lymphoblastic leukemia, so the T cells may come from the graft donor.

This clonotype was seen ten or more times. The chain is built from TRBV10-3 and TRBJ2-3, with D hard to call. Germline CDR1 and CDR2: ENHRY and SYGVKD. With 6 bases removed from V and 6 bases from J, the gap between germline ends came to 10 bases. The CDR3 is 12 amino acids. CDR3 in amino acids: CAIRAPLDTQYF. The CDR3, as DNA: TGTGCCATCAGGGCCCCGTTGGATACGCAGTATTTT.

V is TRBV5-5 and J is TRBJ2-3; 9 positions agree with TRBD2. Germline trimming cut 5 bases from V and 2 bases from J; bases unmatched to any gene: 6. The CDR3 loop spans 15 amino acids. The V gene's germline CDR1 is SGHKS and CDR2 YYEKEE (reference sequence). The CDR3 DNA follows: TGTGCCAGCAGTGTGGTAGCGGGAGCCACAGATACGCAGTATTTT. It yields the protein CASSVVAGATDTQYF.

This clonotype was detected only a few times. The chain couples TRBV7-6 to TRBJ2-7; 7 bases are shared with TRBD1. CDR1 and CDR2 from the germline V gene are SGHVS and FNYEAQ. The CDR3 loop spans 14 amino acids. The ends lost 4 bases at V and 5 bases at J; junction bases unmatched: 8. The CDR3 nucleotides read TGTGCCAGCAGCTCTCGGACAGGTGGCAACGAGCAGTACTTC. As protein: CASSSRTGGNEQYF.

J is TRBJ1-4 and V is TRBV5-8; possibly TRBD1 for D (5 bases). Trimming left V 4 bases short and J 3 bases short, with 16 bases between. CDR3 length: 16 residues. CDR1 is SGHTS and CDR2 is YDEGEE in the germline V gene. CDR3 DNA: TGTGCCAGCAGCGGGACCTCAAATCGGGCTAATGAAAAACTGTTTTTT. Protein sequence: CASSGTSNRANEKLFF.

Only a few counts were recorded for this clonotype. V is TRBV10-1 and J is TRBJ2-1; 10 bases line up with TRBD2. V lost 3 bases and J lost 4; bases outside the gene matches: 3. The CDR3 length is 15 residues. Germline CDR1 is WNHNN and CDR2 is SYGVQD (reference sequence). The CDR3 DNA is TGCGCCAGCAGTGACAGCGGGAGGGCGTACAATGAGCAGTTCTTC. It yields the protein CASSDSGRAYNEQFF.

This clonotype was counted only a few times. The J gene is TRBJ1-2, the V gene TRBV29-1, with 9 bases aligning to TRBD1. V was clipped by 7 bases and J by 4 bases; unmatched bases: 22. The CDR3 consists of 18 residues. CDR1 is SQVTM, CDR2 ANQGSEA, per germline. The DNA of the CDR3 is TGCAGCGCTACCCAATTGGGGCTGAGGGACAGGGTGGGCTATGGCTACACCTTC. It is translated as CSATQLGLRDRVGYGYTF.

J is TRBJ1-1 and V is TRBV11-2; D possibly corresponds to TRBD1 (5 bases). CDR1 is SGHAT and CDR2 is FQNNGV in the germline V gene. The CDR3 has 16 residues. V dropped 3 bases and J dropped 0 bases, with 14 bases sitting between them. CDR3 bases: TGTGCCAGCAGCTTCTCGGCAGGGACCATGAACACTGAAGCTTTCTTT. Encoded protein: CASSFSAGTMNTEAFF.

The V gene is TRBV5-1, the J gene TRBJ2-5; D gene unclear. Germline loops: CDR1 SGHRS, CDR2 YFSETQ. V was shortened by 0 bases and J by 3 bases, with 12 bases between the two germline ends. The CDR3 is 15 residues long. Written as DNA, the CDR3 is TGCGCCAGCAGCTTGGGAGGATTTGACGAAGAGACCCAGTACTTC. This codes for CASSLGGFDEETQYF. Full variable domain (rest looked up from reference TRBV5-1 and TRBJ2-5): KAGVTQTPRYLIKTRGQQVTLSCSPISGHRSVSWYQQTPGQGLQFLFEYFSETQRNKGNFPGRFSGRQFSNSRSEMNVSTLELGDSALYLCASSLGGFDEETQYFGPGTRLLVL.

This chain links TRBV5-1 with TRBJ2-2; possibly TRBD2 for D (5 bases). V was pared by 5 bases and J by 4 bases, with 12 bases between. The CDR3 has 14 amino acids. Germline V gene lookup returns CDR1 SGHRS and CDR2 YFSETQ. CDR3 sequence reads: CASSHSGITGELFF. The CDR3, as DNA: TGCGCCAGCAGTCATTCGGGGATCACCGGGGAGCTGTTTTTT.